Listed below are T cell receptor beta chains from one sample, sequenced in a study of blood T cell repertoires in COVID-19. Assay: immunoSEQ multiplex PCR; the TCRdb copy retains only in-frame clones and omits some. In the table there are about 220,000 clones, around four fifths of which are singletons. Sequenced material: peripheral blood. The receptors shown here come from a woman in her 70s with COVID-19, enrolled during active disease. Both conserved end residues are part of each CDR3. The order of the fields is V gene, D gene, clone size, J gene, CDR3 DNA, CDR3 protein. D genes are given only for firm matches. Clone size is shown for a subset of rows, as once, few, many or a class of expanded clone.

v_call: TRBV2; d_call: TRBD1; clone_size: .; j_call: TRBJ1-6; cdr3_nt: TGTGCCAGCGAAGGGACAGGGAATTCACCCCTCCACTTT; cdr3_aa: CASEGTGNSPLHF
v_call: TRBV6-2/TRBV6-3; d_call: TRBD1; clone_size: .; j_call: TRBJ2-1; cdr3_nt: TGTGCCAGCAGTAGCCGACAGGGTCCAGGGAATGAGCAGTTCTTC; cdr3_aa: CASSSRQGPGNEQFF
v_call: TRBV28; d_call: TRBD1; clone_size: .; j_call: TRBJ1-1; cdr3_nt: TGTGCCAGCAGTCCGGGACAGGGTCTCCCTGAAGCTTTCTTT; cdr3_aa: CASSPGQGLPEAFF
v_call: TRBV6-5; d_call: .; clone_size: .; j_call: TRBJ2-5; cdr3_nt: TGTGCCAGCAGTTACTCGAGGGAGACCCAGTACTTC; cdr3_aa: CASSYSRETQYF
v_call: TRBV6-2/TRBV6-3; d_call: TRBD2; clone_size: .; j_call: TRBJ2-1; cdr3_nt: TGTGCCAGCAGTTACTACCCGAGCGGGAGGATCAATGAGCAGTTCTTC; cdr3_aa: CASSYYPSGRINEQFF
v_call: TRBV18; d_call: .; clone_size: .; j_call: TRBJ2-4; cdr3_nt: TGTGCCAGCTCCATCTTAGGGGTGGCCCAAAACATTCAGTACTTC; cdr3_aa: CASSILGVAQNIQYF
v_call: TRBV19; d_call: .; clone_size: few; j_call: TRBJ2-1; cdr3_nt: TGTGCCAGTAGTATGATAGGACTGGATTCTACAAATGAGCAGTTCTTC; cdr3_aa: CASSMIGLDSTNEQFF
v_call: TRBV28; d_call: TRBD1; clone_size: .; j_call: TRBJ1-5; cdr3_nt: TGTGCCAGCAGTCCTACAGGGGGCTCCAATCAGCCCCAGCATTTT; cdr3_aa: CASSPTGGSNQPQHF
v_call: TRBV30; d_call: .; clone_size: .; j_call: TRBJ1-1; cdr3_nt: TGTGCCTGGAGTCTAGCGAGGGATACTGAAGCTTTCTTT; cdr3_aa: CAWSLARDTEAFF
v_call: TRBV18; d_call: TRBD1; clone_size: .; j_call: TRBJ1-2; cdr3_nt: TGTGCCAGCTCACCGGACAGGGTAGATGGCTACACCTTC; cdr3_aa: CASSPDRVDGYTF
v_call: TRBV6-2/TRBV6-3; d_call: .; clone_size: .; j_call: TRBJ2-1; cdr3_nt: TGTGCCAGCAGTTATTCAGCAGGGGTCTCCTACAATGAGCAGTTCTTC; cdr3_aa: CASSYSAGVSYNEQFF
v_call: TRBV10-3; d_call: TRBD1; clone_size: .; j_call: TRBJ1-6; cdr3_nt: TGTGCCATCAGTGCGACAGGGACTAATTCACCCCTCCACTTT; cdr3_aa: CAISATGTNSPLHF
v_call: TRBV7-8; d_call: TRBD1; clone_size: .; j_call: TRBJ1-1; cdr3_nt: TGTGCCAGCAGCTTAGAGGGGGCGTATAGGGCTTTCTTT; cdr3_aa: CASSLEGAYRAFF
v_call: TRBV6-5; d_call: .; clone_size: .; j_call: TRBJ1-4; cdr3_nt: TGTGCCAGCAGAAATACAGGGAGTAATGAAAAACTGTTTTTT; cdr3_aa: CASRNTGSNEKLFF
v_call: TRBV27; d_call: TRBD1; clone_size: many; j_call: TRBJ2-7; cdr3_nt: TGTGCCAGCAGTCTTCGGGACAGGGGCTCTCGGGAGTACTTC; cdr3_aa: CASSLRDRGSREYF
v_call: TRBV7-9; d_call: TRBD1; clone_size: .; j_call: TRBJ1-2; cdr3_nt: TGTGCCAGCAGCTTAGTGCAGGGGGCTAATGGCTACACCTTC; cdr3_aa: CASSLVQGANGYTF
v_call: TRBV7-2; d_call: .; clone_size: .; j_call: TRBJ2-7; cdr3_nt: TGTGCCAGCAGCTTAATCGGTTACGAGCAGTACTTC; cdr3_aa: CASSLIGYEQYF
v_call: TRBV19; d_call: TRBD2; clone_size: once; j_call: TRBJ2-2; cdr3_nt: TGTGCCAGTAGTATAGCCCTAGCGGGAACGAACACCGGGGAGCTGTTTTTT; cdr3_aa: CASSIALAGTNTGELFF
v_call: TRBV15; d_call: .; clone_size: once; j_call: TRBJ2-7; cdr3_nt: TGTGCCACCAGCAGTAGGGCAGGGGGGTCGGACGAGCAGTACTTC; cdr3_aa: CATSSRAGGSDEQYF
v_call: TRBV18; d_call: .; clone_size: .; j_call: TRBJ2-7; cdr3_nt: TGTGCCAGCTCACCGAGCTCCTACGAGCAGTACTTC; cdr3_aa: CASSPSSYEQYF
v_call: TRBV7-2; d_call: .; clone_size: few; j_call: TRBJ2-7; cdr3_nt: TGTGCCAGCAGCTTAAATTCAGGGATATCCTACGAGCAGTACTTC; cdr3_aa: CASSLNSGISYEQYF
v_call: TRBV6-5; d_call: TRBD1; clone_size: .; j_call: TRBJ1-6; cdr3_nt: TGTGCCAGCAGCCGGGACAGGGAATATTCACCCCTCCACTTT; cdr3_aa: CASSRDREYSPLHF
v_call: TRBV6-6; d_call: TRBD1; clone_size: many; j_call: TRBJ2-2; cdr3_nt: TGTGCCAGCAGTCTTAGGGGGCGGGTAACGAACACCGGGGAGCTGTTTTTT; cdr3_aa: CASSLRGRVTNTGELFF
v_call: TRBV4-3; d_call: .; clone_size: .; j_call: TRBJ1-1; cdr3_nt: TGCGCCAGCAGCCAAGGACTCCGGGGCACTGAAGCTTTCTTT; cdr3_aa: CASSQGLRGTEAFF
v_call: TRBV11-2; d_call: .; clone_size: once; j_call: TRBJ2-7; cdr3_nt: TGTGCCAGCAGCCCCGGACAGAGTAAAGCCTACGAGCAGTACTTC; cdr3_aa: CASSPGQSKAYEQYF
v_call: TRBV18; d_call: .; clone_size: .; j_call: TRBJ1-1; cdr3_nt: TGTGCCAGCTCCTTGCGAATGAACACTGAAGCTTTCTTT; cdr3_aa: CASSLRMNTEAFF
v_call: TRBV5-1; d_call: .; clone_size: .; j_call: TRBJ1-5; cdr3_nt: TGCGCCAGCAGCTTGGGAGACAATAACAACCAGCCCCAGCATTTT; cdr3_aa: CASSLGDNNNQPQHF
v_call: TRBV11-1; d_call: TRBD1; clone_size: .; j_call: TRBJ1-6; cdr3_nt: TGTGCCAGCAGCGACTGGACAGGGGGAGATAATTCACCCCTCCACTTT; cdr3_aa: CASSDWTGGDNSPLHF
v_call: TRBV2; d_call: .; clone_size: .; j_call: TRBJ1-3; cdr3_nt: TGTGCCAGCATAACCAGGGGCGGAAACACCATATATTTT; cdr3_aa: CASITRGGNTIYF
v_call: TRBV28; d_call: .; clone_size: .; j_call: TRBJ2-4; cdr3_nt: TGTGCCAGCAGTTCAGGGGTTCCCAAAAACATTCAGTACTTC; cdr3_aa: CASSSGVPKNIQYF
v_call: TRBV6-5; d_call: .; clone_size: few; j_call: TRBJ1-1; cdr3_nt: TGTGCCAGCAGGGGTGTGGGGGCCACTGAAGCTTTCTTT; cdr3_aa: CASRGVGATEAFF
v_call: TRBV7-2; d_call: TRBD2; clone_size: .; j_call: TRBJ2-2; cdr3_nt: TGTGCCAGCAGCCAACGAGTAGCGGGAGCGACCGGGGAGCTGTTTTTT; cdr3_aa: CASSQRVAGATGELFF
v_call: TRBV19; d_call: TRBD2; clone_size: .; j_call: TRBJ2-1; cdr3_nt: TGTGCCAGCCGAAGGACACCGGGGACTAGCGTCTACAATGAGCAGTTCTTC; cdr3_aa: CASRRTPGTSVYNEQFF
v_call: TRBV28; d_call: TRBD2; clone_size: .; j_call: TRBJ2-2; cdr3_nt: TGTGCCAGCAAGGGGATGAGGACTAGCCGAACGAACACCGGGGAGCTGTTTTTT; cdr3_aa: CASKGMRTSRTNTGELFF
v_call: TRBV10-3; d_call: TRBD1; clone_size: few; j_call: TRBJ1-1; cdr3_nt: TGTGCCTCCACAGGGGCGTCACCTGAAGCTTTCTTT; cdr3_aa: CASTGASPEAFF
v_call: TRBV5-8; d_call: .; clone_size: .; j_call: TRBJ2-1; cdr3_nt: TGTGCCAGCTTAAAGCGGTTTATGGATGAGCAGTTCTTC; cdr3_aa: CASLKRFMDEQFF
v_call: TRBV24-1; d_call: .; clone_size: .; j_call: TRBJ2-7; cdr3_nt: TGTGCCACCAGTGGGGCAGGTACCTACGAGCAGTACTTC; cdr3_aa: CATSGAGTYEQYF
v_call: TRBV4-3; d_call: TRBD1; clone_size: few; j_call: TRBJ1-4; cdr3_nt: TGCGCCAGCAGCCAAGAGACAGGGGACGGAAAACTGTTTTTT; cdr3_aa: CASSQETGDGKLFF
v_call: TRBV4-1; d_call: TRBD2; clone_size: .; j_call: TRBJ2-3; cdr3_nt: TGCGCCAGCAGCCCCTTATGGACTAGCGGGAGCACAGATACGCAGTATTTT; cdr3_aa: CASSPLWTSGSTDTQYF
v_call: TRBV3-1/TRBV3-2; d_call: TRBD2; clone_size: few; j_call: TRBJ2-7; cdr3_nt: TGTGCCAGCAGCCAAGGGGTCAGCGGGAGGGCCTACGAGCAGTACTTC; cdr3_aa: CASSQGVSGRAYEQYF
v_call: TRBV6-1; d_call: TRBD1; clone_size: .; j_call: TRBJ1-2; cdr3_nt: TGTGCCAGCAGTGAAAACAGGGGGCCATCTGGCTACACCTTC; cdr3_aa: CASSENRGPSGYTF